The present entry profiles one TCR beta chain with its context. The antigen it recognizes is unknown. No much larger clonotype is one base removed from it; base qualities were not supplied. This record belongs to a study of CD8+CD57+ T cells in acquired aplastic anemia (dated by TCRdb to the late 2010s). For the wider study: A mean of about 3.2 ug of DNA, ranging from roughly 0.19 to 27.4 ug, was extracted from sorted CD4+ and CD8+ cells. CD8+CD57+ expansion was defined as frequency above the mean frequency observed in healthy subjects.

Genomic DNA was used as template for profiling of TCR beta VDJ combinations and CDR3 sequences. An Illumina HiSeq 2000 was the platform used for TCR repertoire sequencing. Per the authors' processing: TRBV/TRBJ rearrangement plots, CDR3 size and DJ length profiles, and Simpson's diversity index were used to assess repertoires. Whichever DNA sequence was most abundant in the deep sequencing data was defined as the immunodominant clone. CDR3 amino acid sequences were checked for sharing between subjects and were compared against published repertoires and the VDJdb database. Using fastp trimming at Q25 and MiXCR clonotype assembly, TCRdb reanalyzed the public sequencing data and kept in-frame beta chains. Each entry merges the rows of one CDR3 protein and shows their most common DNA and genes. The V and J calls shown here were made by TCRdb, not taken from the authors' results. In all, the sample holds 89,000 or so distinct CDR3 sequences, and about 67% of those were seen once. The ten biggest clones cover about 62% of the sample.

Flow cytometry had shown CD8+CD57+ cell expansion in the patients selected for sequencing. Every patient had a diagnosis of severe acquired aplastic anemia based on International Study of Aplastic Anemia and Agranulocytosis and Camitta criteria. No patient had received any therapy when blood was sampled. In this study, sorted CD4+ and CD8+ T cells from the blood of healthy subjects and of severe aplastic anemia patients had their TCR repertoires deep-sequenced. Patients were enrolled in the USA under clinicaltrials.gov protocols 00001620, 01623167, 00001397, 00071045, 00081523 and 00961064. Ficoll-Paque density gradient centrifugation was used to isolate peripheral blood mononuclear cells. Before DNA extraction, CD4+ and CD8+ T cells were sorted with FACS or magnetic beads. Beyond this particular receptor, the publication reports: Between patients and healthy controls, no significant difference in CD8+ Simpson's diversity was found (P=0.060). Around 27 CD8+ CDR3 sequences were found in both patients and controls but appeared to be highly expressed in patients and within the immunodominant clones of the patients.

Including cysteine and phenylalanine, the CDR3 has 12 amino acids. This entry keeps only the CDR3 DNA: 36 bases, framed from base 1. V has 10 bases trimmed and J has 10 bases trimmed; junction bases matching no gene number 9. This TCR derives from a human donor with aplastic anemia. The chain is encoded by TRBV12-3 or TRBV12-4 joined to TRBJ2-1; 8 middle bases align to TRBD2. Specimen: sorted CD4+, CD8+, or CD8+CD57+ T cells (not recorded which) from PBMCs. CDR3 sequence: CAISISGAEQFF. The DNA sequence is as follows: TGTGCCATCAGCATTAGCGGGGCCGAGCAGTTCTTC.